Sequencing of this T cell receptor (beta chain) was carried out in a study of blood T cell repertoires in COVID-19. Per the germline V gene, CDR1 is MNHEY and CDR2 is SVGAGI. The CDR3 totals 14 residues. With V trimmed by 6 bases and J by 4 bases, 4 bases remained unmatched. Study members were between about 18 and 95 years old and lived in approximately 25 US regions. Only one count was recorded for this clone. In the original processing: The authors estimated nucleated cell counts from reference gene primer amplification. Using immunoSEQ multiplex PCR, the repertoire was profiled, and TCRdb retains in-frame clones only, with some absent. The DNA gave D and trimming, while V, J and clone size come from that table. Of about 400,000 clones in the sample, roughly 90% were seen once.

The receptor was isolated from a woman younger than 45 with acute COVID-19. The sequencing sample was made of PBMCs or T cells enriched from blood (not recorded which). This chain connects TRBV6-5 to TRBJ2-7, with 12 bases fitting TRBD2. The DNA for the CDR3 is TGTGCCAGCAGCCGAACTAGCGGGAGGTACGAGCAGTACTTC. It specifies CASSRTSGRYEQYF.